This T cell receptor beta chain was sequenced for a study of blood T cell repertoires in COVID-19. Study background: The United States, Italy and Spain provided the acute and convalescent COVID-19 samples. From T cells, B-cell-depleted T cells, or PBMCs came the material, which was cDNA or gDNA.

The CDR3 spans 15 residues. Germline V lookup: CDR1 LNHDA, CDR2 SQIVND (reference sequence). V gave up 5 bases and J gave up 11 bases; unmatched junction bases: 12. Sequencing was performed with immunoSEQ multiplex PCR; in TCRdb, only in-frame clones are kept and a portion is missing. Here the sample spans roughly 260,000 clones, 82% being singletons. This clone was counted a single time. Sequencing was performed on peripheral blood. The receptor was isolated from a woman older than 75 with active or convalescent COVID-19. The V call is TRBV19, the J call TRBJ2-4; 10 bases match TRBD1. The CDR3 loop reads CASSPLTGGPIFQYF. As DNA, the CDR3 is TGTGCCAGTAGTCCCTTGACAGGGGGCCCCATTTTTCAGTACTTC.